These T cell receptor beta chains were read from a single sample in a study of T cell responses to AZD1222 COVID-19 vaccine. Libraries were prepared by immunoSEQ multiplex PCR; TCRdb keeps only in-frame clonotypes and omits some of them. Here the sample spans about 180,000 clones, 90% to 95% being singletons. The sample consisted of peripheral blood, taken 28 days after the second AZD1222 dose. The receptor source for this set is an adult who received the AZD1222 COVID-19 vaccine. CDR3s include the opening cysteine and the closing phenylalanine or tryptophan. The D gene is left open where the match is weak. A clone size is listed for some rows: how often the clone was seen (once, few, many), or a class if it is expanded.

j_call cdr3_length v_call d_call clone_size cdr3_aa cdr3_nt
TRBJ2-1 18 TRBV18 TRBD1 . CASSPRTFGQGSYNEQFF TGTGCCAGCTCACCACGGACGTTCGGACAGGGAAGCTACAATGAGCAGTTCTTC
TRBJ2-3 16 TRBV27 . . CASSPPRVISTDTQYF TGTGCCAGCAGTCCCCCCAGGGTCATAAGCACAGATACGCAGTATTTT
TRBJ2-1 16 TRBV4-3 TRBD2 . CASSQSLAGDYNEQFF TGCGCCAGCAGCCAATCACTAGCGGGGGACTACAATGAGCAGTTCTTC
TRBJ1-1 13 TRBV11-3 . . CASSSDMMTEAFF TGTGCCAGCAGTTCGGACATGATGACTGAAGCTTTCTTT
TRBJ1-1 13 TRBV5-1 . . CASSSGRGTEAFF TGCGCCAGCAGCTCAGGGAGGGGCACTGAAGCTTTCTTT
TRBJ1-5 13 TRBV4-1 . . CASSQDVSQPQHF TGCGCCAGCAGCCAAGATGTCAGTCAGCCCCAGCATTTT
TRBJ1-2 16 TRBV9 TRBD1 . CASSATGQGMHYGYTF TGTGCCAGCAGCGCCACGGGACAGGGGATGCACTATGGCTACACCTTC
TRBJ1-2 16 TRBV4-1 . . CASSQPDRGKGFGYTF TGCGCCAGCAGCCAACCGGATAGGGGGAAGGGATTTGGCTACACCTTC
TRBJ2-2 18 TRBV19 TRBD2 . CASTHPGLPNVNTGELFF TGTGCCAGTACCCACCCGGGACTACCCAACGTGAACACCGGGGAGCTGTTTTTT
TRBJ2-1 15 TRBV19 TRBD1 once CASRSSGTGGGEQFF TGTGCCAGTAGATCCTCCGGGACAGGGGGCGGTGAGCAGTTCTTC
TRBJ1-6 14 TRBV7-3 . . CASSFGSGEAPLHF TGTGCCAGCAGCTTCGGCTCAGGGGAGGCACCCCTCCACTTT
TRBJ1-1 13 TRBV15 . once CATSIREGSEAFF TGTGCCACCAGCATTCGAGAGGGATCAGAAGCTTTCTTT
TRBJ2-1 15 TRBV6-1 . . CASSEGLVRYNEQFF TGTGCCAGCAGTGAAGGACTAGTTAGGTACAATGAGCAGTTCTTC
TRBJ1-4 14 TRBV27 TRBD1 . CATSSGGPGEKLFF TGTGCCACCTCTTCAGGGGGGCCTGGCGAAAAACTGTTTTTT
TRBJ2-5 17 TRBV4-1 TRBD1 . CASSHPPTGGTQETQYF TGCGCCAGCAGCCACCCTCCGACAGGGGGAACCCAAGAGACCCAGTACTTC
TRBJ2-3 18 TRBV13 . . CASSLAGFWTTSTDTQYF TGTGCCAGCAGCTTAGCAGGGTTTTGGACTACTAGCACAGATACGCAGTATTTT
TRBJ2-7 14 TRBV6-5 TRBD1 . CATTAGTGVYEQYF TGTGCCACAACAGCCGGGACAGGGGTATACGAGCAGTACTTC
TRBJ2-1 16 TRBV7-8 TRBD2 . CASSLDERESGNEQFF TGTGCCAGCAGCTTAGACGAGCGGGAGTCTGGGAATGAGCAGTTCTTC
TRBJ2-7 12 TRBV6-5 . . CASSYDFYEQYF TGTGCCAGCAGTTACGATTTCTACGAGCAGTACTTC
TRBJ1-1 14 TRBV6-2/TRBV6-3 . . CASSYGRRNTEAFF TGTGCCAGCAGTTATGGCAGGAGGAACACTGAAGCTTTCTTT
TRBJ2-4 18 TRBV28 . . CASSQRTALWEGKNIQYF TGTGCCAGCAGCCAGAGGACAGCCCTCTGGGAGGGCAAAAACATTCAGTACTTC
TRBJ1-1 14 TRBV5-6 . . CASSFDTLNTEAFF TGTGCCAGCAGCTTCGACACTCTGAACACTGAAGCTTTCTTT
TRBJ2-1 16 TRBV6-1 TRBD2 once CASSEASGEAHNEQFF TGTGCCAGCAGTGAAGCAAGCGGGGAGGCCCACAATGAGCAGTTCTTC
TRBJ1-6 12 TRBV10-3 . once CAISEQNSPLHF TGTGCCATCAGTGAACAGAATTCACCCCTCCACTTT
TRBJ2-1 17 TRBV24-1 TRBD1 . CATCDSTTGGSVHEQFF TGTGCCACCTGTGATTCCACGACAGGGGGCAGCGTCCATGAGCAGTTCTTC
TRBJ1-2 17 TRBV19 TRBD1 . CASSPPSSTGGAGGYTF TGTGCCAGTAGTCCGCCATCAAGTACAGGGGGCGCAGGAGGCTACACCTTC
TRBJ2-3 17 TRBV5-1 . . CASSLGVGNDYTDTQYF TGCGCCAGCAGCTTGGGTGTTGGCAACGACTACACAGATACGCAGTATTTT
TRBJ2-7 12 TRBV11-2 . few CASSLVRIEQYF TGTGCCAGCAGCTTAGTCCGTATCGAGCAGTACTTC
TRBJ1-3 16 TRBV5-1 . . CASSLDGTVSGNTIYF TGCGCCAGCAGCTTGGACGGGACGGTCTCTGGAAACACCATATATTTT
TRBJ2-3 13 TRBV5-1 . . CASSLAGVDTQYF TGCGCCAGCAGCTTGGCTGGAGTAGATACGCAGTATTTT
TRBJ2-7 14 TRBV5-1 TRBD2 . CASSMGLGIYEQYF TGCGCCAGCAGCATGGGACTAGGGATCTACGAGCAGTACTTC
TRBJ1-1 16 TRBV18 TRBD1 . CASYKQGRPSGTEAFF TGTGCCAGCTACAAACAGGGGAGACCCTCCGGCACTGAAGCTTTCTTT
TRBJ2-3 14 TRBV6-5 . . CATLDSTWGDTQYF TGTGCCACACTGGACTCGACCTGGGGAGATACGCAGTATTTT
TRBJ1-3 15 TRBV6-5 TRBD1 . CASSMTGISGNTIYF TGTGCCAGCAGTATGACAGGGATCTCTGGAAACACCATATATTTT
TRBJ1-2 14 TRBV6-6 . . CASTVRQTNYGYTF TGTGCCAGCACCGTGAGACAGACCAACTATGGCTACACCTTC
TRBJ1-1 15 TRBV10-3 TRBD1 . CAISESGQGSTEAFF TGTGCCATCAGTGAGTCGGGACAGGGGTCCACTGAAGCTTTCTTT
TRBJ1-5 16 TRBV27 . . CASSSIGVTGNQPQHF TGTGCCAGCAGTTCCATCGGGGTAACGGGCAATCAGCCCCAGCATTTT